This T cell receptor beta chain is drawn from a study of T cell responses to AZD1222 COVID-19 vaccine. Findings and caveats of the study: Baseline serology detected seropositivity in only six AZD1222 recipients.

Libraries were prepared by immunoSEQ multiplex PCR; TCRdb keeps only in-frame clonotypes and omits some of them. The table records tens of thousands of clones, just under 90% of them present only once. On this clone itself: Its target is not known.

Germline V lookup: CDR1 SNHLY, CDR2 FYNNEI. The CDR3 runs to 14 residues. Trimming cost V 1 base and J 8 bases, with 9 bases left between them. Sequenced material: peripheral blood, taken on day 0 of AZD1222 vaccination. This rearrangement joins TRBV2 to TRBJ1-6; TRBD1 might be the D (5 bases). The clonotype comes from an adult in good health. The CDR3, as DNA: TGTGCCAGCAGTGAAGGCAGGGTTTATTCACCCCTCCACTTT. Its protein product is CASSEGRVYSPLHF.